Below, 6 T cell receptor beta chains from the same sample are listed, as sequenced in a study of cytomegalovirus exposure and HLA in healthy donors. PCR employed 60 Vbeta and 13 Jbeta primers. Assay: immunoSEQ multiplex PCR; the TCRdb copy retains only in-frame clones and omits some. The sample includes about 130,000 clones, about 76% of them seen just once. The sample consisted of PBMCs. These receptors were taken from a woman aged 55-70 years in good health and CMV-seropositive.

The chain has TRBV7-3 and TRBJ1-2, with D tentatively TRBD1 (5 bases). CDR3 length: 14 residues. Trimming pared 0 bases from V and 4 bases from J, leaving 9 bases between. The germline gives CDR1 SGHTA, CDR2 FQGTGA. CDR3 region: CASSLTGTAYGYTF. CDR3 bases: TGTGCCAGCAGCTTAACGGGGACTGCCTATGGCTACACCTTC.

The chain is built from TRBV30 and TRBJ1-5, with D possibly matching TRBD1 (6 bases). The germline V gene has CDR1 GTSNPN and CDR2 SVGIG (reference sequence). The CDR3 is 13 amino acids. The V and J ends lost 2 bases and 10 bases respectively, with 15 bases between them. In nucleotides, the CDR3 is TGTGCCTGGAGTCCTCAGGGGCCACTCCCCCAGCATTTT. It translates to CAWSPQGPLPQHF. The full variable domain, with the rest looked up from reference TRBV30 and TRBJ1-5, is SQTIHQWPATLVQPVGSPLSLECTVEGTSNPNLYWYRQAAGRGLQLLFYSVGIGQISSEVPQNLSASRPQDRQFILSSKKLLLSDSGFYLCAWSPQGPLPQHFGDGTRLSIL.

This sequence joins TRBV7-2 and TRBJ2-3, with TRBD2 identical over 7 bases. The CDR3 has 14 amino acids. V shed 5 bases and J 6 bases; nucleotides not matched to a gene: 8. CDR1 SGHTA and CDR2 FQGNSA come from the germline V gene. CDR3 bases: TGTGCCAGCAGCCCGAGGACTAGTTGGGATACGCAGTATTTT. Protein: CASSPRTSWDTQYF.

This clone occurred once. The chain carries TRBV10-3 and TRBJ1-5; no definite D call. The germline gives CDR1 ENHRY, CDR2 SYGVKD. CDR3 length: 14 residues. The V gene lost 3 bases and the J gene lost 9 bases, with 15 bases spanning the gap. The CDR3 DNA follows: TGTGCCATCAGTGAAGGGATCGGCGGGTCGCCCCAGCATTTT. Its protein is CAISEGIGGSPQHF.

The V and J genes are TRBV19 and TRBJ1-1, with 11 bases aligning to TRBD1. Looked up from germline, CDR1 is LNHDA and CDR2 is SQIVND (reference sequence). V was pared by 6 bases and J by 3 bases, with 15 bases of the junction left unmatched. The CDR3 covers 18 residues. The CDR3 sequence is CASSPTLRDRGTDTEAFF. The CDR3 DNA is TGTGCCAGTAGCCCCACACTCCGGGACAGGGGGACTGACACTGAAGCTTTCTTT. The whole variable domain, remainder taken from reference TRBV19 and TRBJ1-1, is DGGITQSPKYLFRKEGQNVTLSCEQNLNHDAMYWYRQDPGQGLRLIYYSQIVNDFQKGDIAEGYSVSREKKESFPLTVTSAQKNPTAFYLCASSPTLRDRGTDTEAFFGQGTRLTVV.

This chain uses TRBV19 with TRBJ1-5, with unresolved D. Per the germline V gene, CDR1 is LNHDA and CDR2 is SQIVND (reference sequence). V lost 1 base to trimming and J lost 4 bases, with 14 bases between them. This CDR3 is built from 16 residues. The CDR3 loop reads CASSIGPQVRNQPQHF. CDR3 in DNA: TGTGCCAGTAGTATAGGACCGCAGGTCAGAAATCAGCCCCAGCATTTT.